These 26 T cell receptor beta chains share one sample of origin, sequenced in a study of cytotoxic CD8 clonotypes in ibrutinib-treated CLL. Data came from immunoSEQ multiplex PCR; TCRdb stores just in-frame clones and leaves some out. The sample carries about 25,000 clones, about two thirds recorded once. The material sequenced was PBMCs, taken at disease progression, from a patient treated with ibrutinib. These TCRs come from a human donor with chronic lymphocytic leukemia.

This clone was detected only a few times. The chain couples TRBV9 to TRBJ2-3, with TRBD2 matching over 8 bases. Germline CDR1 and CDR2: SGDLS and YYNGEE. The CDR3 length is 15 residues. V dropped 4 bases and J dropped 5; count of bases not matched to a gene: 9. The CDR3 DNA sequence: TGTGCCAGCAGCAAGGGGTCCGGGGGGGAAGATACGCAGTATTTT. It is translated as CASSKGSGGEDTQYF.

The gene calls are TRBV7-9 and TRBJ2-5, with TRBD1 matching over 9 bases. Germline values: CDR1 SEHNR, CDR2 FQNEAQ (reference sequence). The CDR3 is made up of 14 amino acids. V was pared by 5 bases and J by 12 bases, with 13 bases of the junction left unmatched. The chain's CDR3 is CASSPRTGDPSKYF. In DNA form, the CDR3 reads TGTGCCAGCAGCCCAAGGACAGGGGACCCTTCCAAGTACTTC.

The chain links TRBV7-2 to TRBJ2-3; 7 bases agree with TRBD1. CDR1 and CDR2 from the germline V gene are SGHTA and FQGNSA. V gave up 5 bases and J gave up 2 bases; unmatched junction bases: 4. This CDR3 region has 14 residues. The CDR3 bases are TGTGCCAGCAGCCCGGGACAGTCCACAGATACGCAGTATTTT. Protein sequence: CASSPGQSTDTQYF.

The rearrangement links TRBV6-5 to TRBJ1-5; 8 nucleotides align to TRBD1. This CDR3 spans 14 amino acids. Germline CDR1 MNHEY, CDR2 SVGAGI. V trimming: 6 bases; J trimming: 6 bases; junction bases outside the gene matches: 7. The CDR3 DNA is TGTGCCAGCAGGCAACAGACAGGGGTTCAGCCCCAGCATTTT. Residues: CASRQQTGVQPQHF.

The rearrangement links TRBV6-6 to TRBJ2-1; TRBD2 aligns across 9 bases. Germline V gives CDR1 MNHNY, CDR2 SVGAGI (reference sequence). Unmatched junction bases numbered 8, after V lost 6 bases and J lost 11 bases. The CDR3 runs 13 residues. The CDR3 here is CASSSDSGGQQFF. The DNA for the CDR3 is TGTGCCAGCAGCTCAGATAGCGGGGGCCAGCAGTTCTTC.

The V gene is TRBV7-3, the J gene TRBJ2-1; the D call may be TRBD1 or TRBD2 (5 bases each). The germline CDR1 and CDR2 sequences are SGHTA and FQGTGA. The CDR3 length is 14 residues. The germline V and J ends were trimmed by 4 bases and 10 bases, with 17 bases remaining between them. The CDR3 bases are TGTGCCAGCAGCTCCTGGGGGTCGGCCCAAGAGCAGTTCTTC. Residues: CASSSWGSAQEQFF.

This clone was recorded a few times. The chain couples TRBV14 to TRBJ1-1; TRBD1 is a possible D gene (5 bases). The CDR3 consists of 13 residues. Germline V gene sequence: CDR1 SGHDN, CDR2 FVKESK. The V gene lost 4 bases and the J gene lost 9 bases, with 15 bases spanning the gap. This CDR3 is CASSPFKGVQAFF. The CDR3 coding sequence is TGTGCCAGCAGCCCCTTTAAAGGGGTACAAGCTTTCTTT.

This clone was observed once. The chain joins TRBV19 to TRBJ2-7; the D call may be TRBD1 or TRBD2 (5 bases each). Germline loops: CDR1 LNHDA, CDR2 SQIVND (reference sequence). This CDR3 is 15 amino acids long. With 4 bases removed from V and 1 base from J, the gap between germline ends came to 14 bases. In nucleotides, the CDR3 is TGTGCCAGTAGTACGGGACCGAAAGGATCCTACGAGCAGTACTTC. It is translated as CASSTGPKGSYEQYF.

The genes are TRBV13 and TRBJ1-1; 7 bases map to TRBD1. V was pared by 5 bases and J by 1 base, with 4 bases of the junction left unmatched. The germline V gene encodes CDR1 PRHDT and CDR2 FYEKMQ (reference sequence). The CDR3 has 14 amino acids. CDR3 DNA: TGTGCCAGCAGCCTGACAGGGAGGAACACTGAAGCTTTCTTT. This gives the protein CASSLTGRNTEAFF. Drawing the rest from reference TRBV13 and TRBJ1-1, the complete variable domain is AAGVIQSPRHLIKEKRETATLKCYPIPRHDTVYWYQQGPGQDPQFLISFYEKMQSDKGSIPDRFSAQQFSDYHSELNMSSLELGDSALYFCASSLTGRNTEAFFGQGTRLTVV.

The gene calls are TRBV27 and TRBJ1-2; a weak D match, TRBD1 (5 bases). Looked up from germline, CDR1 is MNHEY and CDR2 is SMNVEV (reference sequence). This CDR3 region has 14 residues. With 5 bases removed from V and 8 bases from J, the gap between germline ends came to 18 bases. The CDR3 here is CASSRAGQTGGYTF. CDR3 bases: TGTGCCAGCAGTCGCGCGGGGCAAACCGGAGGCTACACCTTC.

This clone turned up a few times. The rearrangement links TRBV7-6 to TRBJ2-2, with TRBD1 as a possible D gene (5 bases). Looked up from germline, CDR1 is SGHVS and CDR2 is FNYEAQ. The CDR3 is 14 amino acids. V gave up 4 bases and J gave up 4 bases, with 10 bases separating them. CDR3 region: CASSSTVLTGELFF. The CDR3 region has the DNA TGTGCCAGCAGCTCGACAGTTCTCACCGGGGAGCTGTTTTTT.

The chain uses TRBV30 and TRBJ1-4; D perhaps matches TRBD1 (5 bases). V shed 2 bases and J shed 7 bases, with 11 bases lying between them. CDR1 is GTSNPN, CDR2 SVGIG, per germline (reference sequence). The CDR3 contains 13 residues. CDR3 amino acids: CAWSPLRGEKLFF. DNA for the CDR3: TGTGCCTGGAGTCCCCTAAGGGGTGAAAAACTGTTTTTT.

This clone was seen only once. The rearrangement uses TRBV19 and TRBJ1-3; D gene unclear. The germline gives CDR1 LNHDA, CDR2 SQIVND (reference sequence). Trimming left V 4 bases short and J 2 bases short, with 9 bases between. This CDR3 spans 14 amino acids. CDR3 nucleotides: TGTGCCAGTAGTACCCTATGGACTGGAAACACCATATATTTT. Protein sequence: CASSTLWTGNTIYF.

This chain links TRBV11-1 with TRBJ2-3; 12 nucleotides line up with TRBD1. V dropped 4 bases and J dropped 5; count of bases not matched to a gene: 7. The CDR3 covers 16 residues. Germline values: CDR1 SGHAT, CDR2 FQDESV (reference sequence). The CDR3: CASSSGQGAGGDTQYF. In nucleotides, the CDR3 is TGTGCCAGCAGCTCGGGACAGGGGGCTGGAGGAGATACGCAGTATTTT.

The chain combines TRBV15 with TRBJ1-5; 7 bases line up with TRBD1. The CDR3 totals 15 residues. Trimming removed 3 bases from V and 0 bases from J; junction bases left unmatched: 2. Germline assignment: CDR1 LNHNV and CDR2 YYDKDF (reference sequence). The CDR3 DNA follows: TGTGCCACCAGCAGGAACAGGGGTAGCAATCAGCCCCAGCATTTT. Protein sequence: CATSRNRGSNQPQHF.

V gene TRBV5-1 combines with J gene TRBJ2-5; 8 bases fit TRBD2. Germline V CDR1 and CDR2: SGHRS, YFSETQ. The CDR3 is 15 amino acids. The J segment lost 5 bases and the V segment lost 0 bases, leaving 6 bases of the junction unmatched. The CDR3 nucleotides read TGCGCCAGCAGCTTGGCGGGACTAGGGGGGGAGACCCAGTACTTC. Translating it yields CASSLAGLGGETQYF. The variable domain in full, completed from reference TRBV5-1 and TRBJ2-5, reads KAGVTQTPRYLIKTRGQQVTLSCSPISGHRSVSWYQQTPGQGLQFLFEYFSETQRNKGNFPGRFSGRQFSNSRSEMNVSTLELGDSALYLCASSLAGLGGETQYFGPGTRLLVL.

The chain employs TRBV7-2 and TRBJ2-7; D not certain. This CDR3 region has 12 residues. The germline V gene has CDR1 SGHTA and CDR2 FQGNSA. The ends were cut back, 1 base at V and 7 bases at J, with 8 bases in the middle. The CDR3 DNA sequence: TGTGCCAGCAGCTTAGGGTTCGTAGAGCAGTACTTC. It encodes CASSLGFVEQYF.

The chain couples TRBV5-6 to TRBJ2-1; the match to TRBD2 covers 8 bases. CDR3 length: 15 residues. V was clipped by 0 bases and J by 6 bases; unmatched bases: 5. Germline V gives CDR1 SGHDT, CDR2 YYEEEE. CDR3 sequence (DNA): TGTGCCAGCAGCTTGGAGGGACTAGGATTCAATGAGCAGTTCTTC. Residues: CASSLEGLGFNEQFF. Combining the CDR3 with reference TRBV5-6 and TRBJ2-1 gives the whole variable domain DAGVTQSPTHLIKTRGQQVTLRCSPKSGHDTVSWYQQALGQGPQFIFQYYEEEERQRGNFPDRFSGHQFPNYSSELNVNALLLGDSALYLCASSLEGLGFNEQFFGPGTRLTVL.

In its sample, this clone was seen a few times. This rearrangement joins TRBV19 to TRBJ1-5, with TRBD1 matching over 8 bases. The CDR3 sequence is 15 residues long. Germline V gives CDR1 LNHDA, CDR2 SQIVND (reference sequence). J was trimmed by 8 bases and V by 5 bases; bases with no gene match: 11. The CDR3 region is CASSHTDRAFEPQHF. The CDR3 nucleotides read TGTGCCAGTAGTCACACGGACAGGGCCTTTGAGCCCCAGCATTTT. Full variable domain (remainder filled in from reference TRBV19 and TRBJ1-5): DGGITQSPKYLFRKEGQNVTLSCEQNLNHDAMYWYRQDPGQGLRLIYYSQIVNDFQKGDIAEGYSVSREKKESFPLTVTSAQKNPTAFYLCASSHTDRAFEPQHFGDGTRLSIL.

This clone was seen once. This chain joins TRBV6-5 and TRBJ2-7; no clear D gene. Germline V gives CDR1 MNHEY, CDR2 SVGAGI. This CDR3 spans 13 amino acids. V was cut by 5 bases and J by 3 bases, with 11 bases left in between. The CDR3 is CASSILNGYEQYF. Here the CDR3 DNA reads TGTGCCAGCAGTATCCTTAATGGCTACGAGCAGTACTTC.

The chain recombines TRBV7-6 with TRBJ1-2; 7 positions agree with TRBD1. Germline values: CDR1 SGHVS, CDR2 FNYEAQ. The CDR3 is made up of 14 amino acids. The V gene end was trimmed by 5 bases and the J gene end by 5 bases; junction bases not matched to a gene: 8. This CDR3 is CASSIGTAQYGYTF. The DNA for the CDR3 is TGTGCCAGCAGCATCGGGACAGCTCAATATGGCTACACCTTC.

The CDR3 is CASSPPATGFYGYTF. CDR3 nucleotides: TGTGCCAGCTCACCACCTGCGACAGGTTTCTATGGCTACACCTTC. The gene calls are TRBV18 and TRBJ1-2; D perhaps matches TRBD1 (6 bases). V lost 0 bases, J lost 4 bases, and 12 bases lay in between. This CDR3 is built from 15 residues. Germline V CDR1 and CDR2: KGHSH, LQKENI.

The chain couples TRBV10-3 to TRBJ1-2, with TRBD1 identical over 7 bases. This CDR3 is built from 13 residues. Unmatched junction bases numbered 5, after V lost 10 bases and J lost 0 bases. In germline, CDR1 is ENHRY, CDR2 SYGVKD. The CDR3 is CATRDSTNYGYTF. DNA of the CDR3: TGTGCCACGAGGGACAGCACTAACTATGGCTACACCTTC.

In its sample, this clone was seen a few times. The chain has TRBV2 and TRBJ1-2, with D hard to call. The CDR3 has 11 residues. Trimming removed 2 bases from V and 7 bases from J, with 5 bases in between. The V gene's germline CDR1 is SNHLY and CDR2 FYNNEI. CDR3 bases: TGTGCCAGCAGTGAAAGCGTTGGCTACACCTTC. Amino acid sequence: CASSESVGYTF.

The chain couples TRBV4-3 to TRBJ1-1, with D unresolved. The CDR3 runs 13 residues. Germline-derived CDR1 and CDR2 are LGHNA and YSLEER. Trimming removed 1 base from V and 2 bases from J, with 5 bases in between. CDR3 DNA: TGCGCCAGCAGCCAAGGAGTTAACACTGAAGCTTTCTTT. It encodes CASSQGVNTEAFF.

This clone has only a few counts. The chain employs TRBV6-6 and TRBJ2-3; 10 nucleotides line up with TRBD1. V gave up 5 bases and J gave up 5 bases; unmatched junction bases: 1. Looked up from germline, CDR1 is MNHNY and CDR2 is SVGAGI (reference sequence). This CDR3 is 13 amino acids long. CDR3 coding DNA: TGTGCCAGCAGTGGACAGGGGGGAGATACGCAGTATTTT. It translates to CASSGQGGDTQYF.